Below are 2 T cell receptor beta chains sequenced from a single sample in a study of OX40 agonist ivuxolimab in advanced cancers. Assay: immunoSEQ multiplex PCR; the TCRdb copy retains only in-frame clones and omits some. The table includes about 24,000 clones, roughly 80% detected once. The sample consisted of CD4+ or CD8+ T cells sorted from blood, taken in a trial of the OX40 agonist ivuxolimab. Every receptor here comes from an adult with an advanced solid tumor such as melanoma, head and neck, liver or kidney cancer.

This chain connects TRBV5-5 to TRBJ2-2, with 7 bases aligning to TRBD1. The CDR3 length is 13 residues. CDR1 is SGHKS, CDR2 YYEKEE, per germline (reference sequence). Germline trimming cut 5 bases from V and 7 bases from J; bases unmatched to any gene: 5. CDR3 in amino acids: CASSTGAGGELFF. The CDR3 DNA reads TGTGCCAGCAGTACAGGGGCGGGCGGGGAGCTGTTTTTT.

V usage is TRBV19 and J usage is TRBJ1-2; TRBD1 agrees at 8 bases. Per germline, CDR1 LNHDA and CDR2 SQIVND (reference sequence). The junction had 2 bases not matched to a gene; V was cut back by 0 bases and J by 2 bases. There are 15 residues in the CDR3. In DNA, the CDR3 is TGTGCCAGTAGTATAGATCGGACAGGGAACTATGGCTACACCTTC. It yields the protein CASSIDRTGNYGYTF.